This TCR beta chain originates from a study of metastatic and nonmetastatic thyroid tumors. Regarding the study as a whole: In blood and tumor, TCR beta diversity was reportedly significantly higher in malignant thyroid tumors than in benign nodules.

V dropped 5 bases and J dropped 4; count of bases not matched to a gene: 5. The CDR3 sequence is 13 residues long. In germline, CDR1 is SGHVS, CDR2 FQNEAQ. Nobody among the patients had been given any treatment before thyroid surgery. Original methodology: The study's classifier, a distant-metastasis tool for papillary thyroid cancer, was built using CDR3 differences across clinicopathological groups. TCRdb ran MiXCR on the PCR reads. TCRdb, not the original authors, processed these V and J calls. The data contain roughly 40,000 clones, approximately 20% of them seen just once; the ten biggest clones take up roughly an eighth. By its share, this clone is medium-sized. Its antigen is as yet unknown.

What was sequenced was tumor tissue. This TCR was recovered from a female donor with papillary thyroid cancer or a benign thyroid nodule (not recorded which). Some clones in this sample may be carry-over from other donors' samples. V and J are TRBV7-8 and TRBJ2-7, with 7 positions matching TRBD1. The CDR3 DNA reads as TGTGCCAGCAGCCAGACAGGGATGTACGAGCAGTACTTC. Its translation: CASSQTGMYEQYF.